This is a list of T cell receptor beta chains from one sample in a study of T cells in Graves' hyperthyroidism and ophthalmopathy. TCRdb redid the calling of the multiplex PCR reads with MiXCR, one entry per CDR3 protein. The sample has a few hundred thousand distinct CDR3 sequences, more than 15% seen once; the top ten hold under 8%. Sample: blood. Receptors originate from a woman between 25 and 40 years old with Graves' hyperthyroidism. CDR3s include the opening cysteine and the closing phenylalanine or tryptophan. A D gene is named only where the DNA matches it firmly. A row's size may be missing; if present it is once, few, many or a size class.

TGTGCCTGGGCTATAGGGAGGACTAGCGGGAGGATTGAGCAGTTCTTC | CAWAIGRTSGRIEQFF | TRBV30 | TRBD2 | many | TRBJ2-1
TGTGCCAGCAGACGGGGGGCTACCTACGAGCAGTACTTC | CASRRGATYEQYF | TRBV6-1 | . | many | TRBJ2-7
TGTGCCAGCATCCTCGGACAGGGACCCGGGGAGCTGTTTTTT | CASILGQGPGELFF | TRBV6-1 | TRBD1 | . | TRBJ2-2
TGTGCCAGCAGCTCACCGACCCAGGGGGTGAATGAGCAGTTCTTC | CASSSPTQGVNEQFF | TRBV7-6 | TRBD1 | many | TRBJ2-1
TGCAGTGCTACCTCAATGGGGGCCTACGAGCAGTACTTC | CSATSMGAYEQYF | TRBV20-1 | . | many | TRBJ2-7
TGTGCCAGCAGTGTTGAGTCCAGGGACTATGGCTACACCTTC | CASSVESRDYGYTF | TRBV2 | . | many | TRBJ1-2
TGTGCCAGCAGCTTAGAAGCTATAGGACTAGCGGGAGTCGGCTTCTACGAGCAGTACTTC | CASSLEAIGLAGVGFYEQYF | TRBV11-2 | TRBD2 | many | TRBJ2-7
TGTGCCAGCAGCCGCCGTTACGAGCAGTACTTC | CASSRRYEQYF | TRBV12-3/TRBV12-4 | . | many | TRBJ2-7
TGTGCCAGCAGTTTGCGTCCAACTTACGAGCAGTACTTC | CASSLRPTYEQYF | TRBV28 | . | many | TRBJ2-7
TGTGCCACCAGTGATTGGGCTAGCGGAAGCTCCTACAATGAGCAGTTCTTC | CATSDWASGSSYNEQFF | TRBV24-1 | TRBD2 | many | TRBJ2-1
TGTGCCAGCAGCCAAGACATCAGGGCAGATACGCAGTATTTT | CASSQDIRADTQYF | TRBV16 | . | many | TRBJ2-3
TGTGCCAGCAGTGGGACTAGCGGGAGGATGAGTGAGCAGTTCTTC | CASSGTSGRMSEQFF | TRBV12-3/TRBV12-4 | TRBD2 | many | TRBJ2-1
TGTGCCAGCAGCTCCATCGTCGGCGGGGAGCTGTTTTTT | CASSSIVGGELFF | TRBV7-9 | . | many | TRBJ2-2
TGTGCCAGCAGCCACCGACGTGGAGAGACCCAGTACTTC | CASSHRRGETQYF | TRBV14 | . | many | TRBJ2-5
TGTGCCATCAGTACTTCTGCGAGGCTGAGCACCGGGGAGCTGTTTTTT | CAISTSARLSTGELFF | TRBV10-3 | . | few | TRBJ2-2
TGCAGTGCTAGAGAAATCAACGAGCAGTACTTC | CSAREINEQYF | TRBV20-1 | . | many | TRBJ2-7
TGCAGTGCTTTCCAAGACGCGGGCAGCCAAGTGACCCAGTACTTC | CSAFQDAGSQVTQYF | TRBV20-1 | . | few | TRBJ2-5
TGTGCCAGCACGGTAGGGGGGGGCCATTACAGGGATAGCAATCAGCCCCAGCATTTT | CASTVGGGHYRDSNQPQHF | TRBV5-6 | . | . | TRBJ1-5
TGTGCCAGCAGCCAAGGGCTCTGGAGGGAGACCCAGTACTTC | CASSQGLWRETQYF | TRBV14 | . | few | TRBJ2-5
TGTGCCAGCAGCTTAGAACCTAACTATGGCTACACCTTC | CASSLEPNYGYTF | TRBV11-1 | . | many | TRBJ1-2
TGTGCCAGCAGTTACCTAAGGGGACTAGCGGAATTCTCTGGGGCCAACGTCCTGACTTTC | CASSYLRGLAEFSGANVLTF | TRBV6-2/TRBV6-3 | TRBD2 | few | TRBJ2-6
TGTGCCAGCTCACCATCGGGAACCGACAGACCCACCTTC | CASSPSGTDRPTF | TRBV18 | . | few | TRBJ2-5
TGCAGTGCTAGTCTTTGGGGGACTGGGGCCAACGTCCTGACTTTC | CSASLWGTGANVLTF | TRBV20-1 | . | . | TRBJ2-6
TGCAGCGTTGGGGAGACAGTTAACTATGGCTACACCTTC | CSVGETVNYGYTF | TRBV29-1 | . | . | TRBJ1-2
TGCAGTGCTAGAGATCCGGCGGGGAGGGTCGAGACCCAGTACTTC | CSARDPAGRVETQYF | TRBV20-1 | TRBD2 | many | TRBJ2-5
TGTGCCAGCACCCGAACAGGTTACGAGCAGTACTTC | CASTRTGYEQYF | TRBV6-1 | . | many | TRBJ2-7
TGTGCCAGCAGGGTTAAAGGACAGGGGGCAGAGACCCAGCATTTT | CASRVKGQGAETQHF | TRBV28 | TRBD1 | few | TRBJ1-5
TGCAGTGCTAGTCGTCCGACCGTACTAGCGGATGCCTACGAGCAGTACTTC | CSASRPTVLADAYEQYF | TRBV20-1 | TRBD2 | many | TRBJ2-7
TGTGCCAGCAGCCCCCGCGACAGGGGGCTTCAGCCCCAGCATTTT | CASSPRDRGLQPQHF | TRBV6-1 | TRBD1 | many | TRBJ1-5
TGTGCCAGCAGTTACTCCGGTCCCGGAAACACCATATATTTT | CASSYSGPGNTIYF | TRBV6-6 | . | . | TRBJ1-3
TGTGCCAGCAGCGTAGAGGGAAGCGAGCAGTACTTC | CASSVEGSEQYF | TRBV9 | . | . | TRBJ2-7
TGTGCCAGCAGTTCCGGGACGCACTACGAGCAGTACTTC | CASSSGTHYEQYF | TRBV28 | . | many | TRBJ2-7
TGCAGTGCTAGAGATCCGCGGCCCACACCGAACACCGGGGAGCTGTTTTTT | CSARDPRPTPNTGELFF | TRBV20-1 | . | few | TRBJ2-2
TGTGCCACCCAAAGTGGGACAGGGATGAATTTGTACACTGAAGCTTTCTTT | CATQSGTGMNLYTEAFF | TRBV19 | TRBD1 | . | TRBJ1-1
TGTGCCAGCAGGGGATTCGGCTGGGGAAGGGACACTGAAGCTTTCTTT | CASRGFGWGRDTEAFF | TRBV2 | . | many | TRBJ1-1
TGTGCCAGCAGCCAGGGGGAGCAGTACTTC | CASSQGEQYF | TRBV2 | . | many | TRBJ2-7
TGTGCTAGTGGTGTCGTCCGGGAGACCCAGTACTTC | CASGVVRETQYF | TRBV12-5 | . | . | TRBJ2-5